These 3 T cell receptor beta chains were all obtained from the same sample, sequenced in a study of CD4+ T cells in melanoma (dated by TCRdb to between 2020 and 2023). Libraries were prepared through the immunoSEQ multiplex PCR assay. Sourced from immuneACCESS, this table was stored by TCRdb with only in-frame sequences that have V and J called. A share of the clones is absent; for the studies checked, an unresolved V gene accounts for under half, and the remainder has no known explanation. Across this sample there are 55,000 or so clones, with more than 60% seen only once. The ten largest clones capture about 5.1% of the sample. The material sequenced was tumor tissue. The receptors stem from a human donor with melanoma.

A note on this clone: Other DNA sequences in the same sample also yield this CDR3. The chain recombines TRBV7-2 with TRBJ2-7; D unresolved. The CDR3 totals 12 residues. V gave up 5 bases and J gave up 1 base, with 6 bases separating them. CDR1 is SGHTA and CDR2 is FQGNSA in the germline V gene. Written as DNA, the CDR3 is TGTGCCAGCAGCCAGTCTTCCTACGAGCAGTACTTC. This codes for CASSQSSYEQYF.

This clone was counted a few times. The conserved final phenylalanine or tryptophan is absent from the CDR3, which likely points to a read error. The limits of the CDR3 on the DNA are not certain, so only TCRdb's listed CDR3 is given. This chain joins TRBV5-6 and TRBJ1-4; TRBD1, the D gene given by the table, was not confirmed from the DNA. A total of 12 residues make up the CDR3, ends included. The germline V gene encodes CDR1 SGHDT and CDR2 YYEEEE. The CDR3 here is CASSEQPGQLTY.

The chain is built from TRBV5-1 and TRBJ2-5, with D perhaps being TRBD1 or TRBD2 (5 bases each). The germline CDR1 and CDR2 sequences are SGHRS and YFSETQ. The CDR3 length is 13 residues. V dropped 7 bases and J dropped 2 bases, with 12 bases sitting between them. CDR3 DNA: TGCGCCAGCTCCCCGGGGCCACAAGAGACCCAGTACTTC. Translation: CASSPGPQETQYF.